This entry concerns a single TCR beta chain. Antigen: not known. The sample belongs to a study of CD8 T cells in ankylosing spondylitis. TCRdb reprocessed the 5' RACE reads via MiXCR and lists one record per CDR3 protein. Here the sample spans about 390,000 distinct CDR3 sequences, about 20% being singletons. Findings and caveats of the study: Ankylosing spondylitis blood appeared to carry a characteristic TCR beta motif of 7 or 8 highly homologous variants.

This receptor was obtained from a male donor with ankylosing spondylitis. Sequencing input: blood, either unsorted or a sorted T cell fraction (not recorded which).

The CDR3, as DNA: TGCGCCAGCAGCCTAGAGACACGCAACTATGGCTACACCTTC. This gives the protein CASSLETRNYGYTF. This sequence joins TRBV5-1 and TRBJ1-2; D not resolved. Germline CDR1 and CDR2: SGHRS and YFSETQ. This CDR3 has 14 residues. V was shortened by 4 bases and J by 2 bases, with 12 bases between the two germline ends.